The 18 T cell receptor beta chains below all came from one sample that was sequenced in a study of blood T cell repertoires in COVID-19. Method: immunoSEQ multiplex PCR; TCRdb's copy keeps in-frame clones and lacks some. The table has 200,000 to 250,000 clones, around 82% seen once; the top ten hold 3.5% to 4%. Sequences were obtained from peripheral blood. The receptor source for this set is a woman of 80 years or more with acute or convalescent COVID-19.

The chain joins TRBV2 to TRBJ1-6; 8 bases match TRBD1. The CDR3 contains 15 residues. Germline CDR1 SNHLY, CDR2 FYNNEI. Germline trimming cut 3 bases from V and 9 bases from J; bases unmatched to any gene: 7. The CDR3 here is CASSEETGVGSPLHF. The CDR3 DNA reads TGTGCCAGCAGTGAGGAGACAGGGGTGGGTTCACCCCTCCACTTT.

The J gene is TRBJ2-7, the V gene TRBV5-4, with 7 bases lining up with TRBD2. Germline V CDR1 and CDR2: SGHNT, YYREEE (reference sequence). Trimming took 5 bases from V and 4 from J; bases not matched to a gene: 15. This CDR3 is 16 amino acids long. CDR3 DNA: TGTGCCAGCAGTGACCGTGTCCGCGGGGGAAAGTACGAGCAGTACTTC. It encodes CASSDRVRGGKYEQYF.

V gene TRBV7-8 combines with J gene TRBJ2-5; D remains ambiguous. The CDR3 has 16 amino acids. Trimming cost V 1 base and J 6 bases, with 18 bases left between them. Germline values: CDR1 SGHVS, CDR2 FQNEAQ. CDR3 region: CASSLDETPSLKTQYF. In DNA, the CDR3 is TGTGCCAGCAGCTTAGACGAAACCCCTAGTTTGAAGACCCAGTACTTC.

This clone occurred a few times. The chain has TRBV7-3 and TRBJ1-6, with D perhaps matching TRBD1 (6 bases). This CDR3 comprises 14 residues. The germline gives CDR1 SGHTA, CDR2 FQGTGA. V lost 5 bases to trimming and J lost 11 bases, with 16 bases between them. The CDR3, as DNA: TGTGCCAGCAGCGAACGCCACAGGGTACCACCCCTCCACTTT. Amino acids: CASSERHRVPPLHF.

The CDR3 reads CASSHQGHAKNIQYF. CDR3 coding DNA: TGTGCCAGCAGCCATCAGGGGCACGCGAAAAACATTCAGTACTTC. The rearrangement joins TRBV28 to TRBJ2-4, with D perhaps TRBD1 (6 bases). CDR1 MDHEN and CDR2 SYDVKM come from the germline V gene. V gave up 6 bases and J gave up 4 bases, with 16 bases separating them. CDR3 length: 15 amino acids. The variable domain in full, completed from reference TRBV28 and TRBJ2-4, reads DVKVTQSSRYLVKRTGEKVFLECVQDMDHENMFWYRQDPGLGLRLIYFSYDVKMKEKGDIPEGYSVSREKKERFSLILESASTNQTSMYLCASSHQGHAKNIQYFGAGTRLSVL.

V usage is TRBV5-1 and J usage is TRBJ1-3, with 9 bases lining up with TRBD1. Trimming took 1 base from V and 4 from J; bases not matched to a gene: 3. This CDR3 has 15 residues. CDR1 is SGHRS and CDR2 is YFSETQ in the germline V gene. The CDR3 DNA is TGCGCCAGCAGCTTGAGGACAGGGGAAGGAAACACCATATATTTT. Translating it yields CASSLRTGEGNTIYF.

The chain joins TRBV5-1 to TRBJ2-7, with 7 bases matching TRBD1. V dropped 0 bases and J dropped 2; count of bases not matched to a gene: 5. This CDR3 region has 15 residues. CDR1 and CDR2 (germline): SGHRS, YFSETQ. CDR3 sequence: CASSLEQGRAYEQYF. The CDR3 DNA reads TGCGCCAGCAGCTTGGAACAGGGGCGGGCCTACGAGCAGTACTTC.

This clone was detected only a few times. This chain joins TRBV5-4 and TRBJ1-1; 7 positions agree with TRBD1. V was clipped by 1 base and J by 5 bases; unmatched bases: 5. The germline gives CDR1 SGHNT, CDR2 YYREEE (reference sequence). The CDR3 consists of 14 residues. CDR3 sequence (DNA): TGTGCCAGCAGCTTGAACAGGGGAAGGACTGAAGCTTTCTTT. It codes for CASSLNRGRTEAFF.

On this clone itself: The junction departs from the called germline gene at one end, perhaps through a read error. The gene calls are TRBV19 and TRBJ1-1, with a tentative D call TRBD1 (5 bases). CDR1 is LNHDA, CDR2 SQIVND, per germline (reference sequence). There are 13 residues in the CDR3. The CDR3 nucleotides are TGTGCCAGTAGTATAGATCTTGACGACAGACCGATCTTT. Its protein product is CASSIDLDDRPIF.

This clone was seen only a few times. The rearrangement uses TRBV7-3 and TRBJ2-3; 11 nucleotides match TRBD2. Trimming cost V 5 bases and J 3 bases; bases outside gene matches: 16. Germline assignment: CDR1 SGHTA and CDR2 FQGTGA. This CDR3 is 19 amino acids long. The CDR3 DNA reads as TGTGCCAGCAGCCCCTATCGCGCAGTACTAGCGGGGGAGACAGATACGCAGTATTTT. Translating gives CASSPYRAVLAGETDTQYF. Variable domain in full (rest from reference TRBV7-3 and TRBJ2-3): GAGVSQTPSNKVTEKGKYVELRCDPISGHTALYWYRQSLGQGPEFLIYFQGTGAADDSGLPNDRFFAVRPEGSVSTLKIQRTERGDSAVYLCASSPYRAVLAGETDTQYFGPGTRLTVL.

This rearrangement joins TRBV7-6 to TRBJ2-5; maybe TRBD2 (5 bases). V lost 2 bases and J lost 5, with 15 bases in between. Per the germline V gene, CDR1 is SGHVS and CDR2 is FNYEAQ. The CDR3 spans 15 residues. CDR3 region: CASSLIATSPETQYF. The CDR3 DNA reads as TGTGCCAGCAGCTTAATAGCGACCTCCCCGGAGACCCAGTACTTC.

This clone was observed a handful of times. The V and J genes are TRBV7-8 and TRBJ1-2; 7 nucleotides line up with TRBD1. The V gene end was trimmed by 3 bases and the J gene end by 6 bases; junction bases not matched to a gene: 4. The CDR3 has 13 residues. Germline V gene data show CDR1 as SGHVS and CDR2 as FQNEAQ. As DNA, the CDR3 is TGTGCCAGCAGCTTCGGACAGGCGGATGGCTACACCTTC. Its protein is CASSFGQADGYTF.

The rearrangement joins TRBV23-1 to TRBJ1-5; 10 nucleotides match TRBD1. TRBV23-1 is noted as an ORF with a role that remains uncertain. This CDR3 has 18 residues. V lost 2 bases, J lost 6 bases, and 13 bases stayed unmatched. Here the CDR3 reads CASSQDRGQTVGRQPQHF. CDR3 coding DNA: TGCGCCAGCAGTCAAGACAGGGGGCAGACGGTAGGACGTCAGCCCCAGCATTTT.

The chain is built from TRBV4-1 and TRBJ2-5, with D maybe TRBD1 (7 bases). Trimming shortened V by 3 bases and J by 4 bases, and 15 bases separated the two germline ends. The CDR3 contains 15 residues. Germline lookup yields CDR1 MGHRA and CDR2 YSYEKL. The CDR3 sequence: CASSQPDREAETQYF. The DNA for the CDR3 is TGCGCCAGCAGCCAGCCCGACAGGGAGGCAGAGACCCAGTACTTC.

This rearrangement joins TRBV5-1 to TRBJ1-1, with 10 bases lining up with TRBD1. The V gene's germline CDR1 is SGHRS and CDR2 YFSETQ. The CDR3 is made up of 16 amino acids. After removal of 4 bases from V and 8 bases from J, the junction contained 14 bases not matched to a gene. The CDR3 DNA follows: TGCGCCAGCAGCCTGGGGACAGGGGATCGCAACAACGAAGCTTTCTTT. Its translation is CASSLGTGDRNNEAFF.

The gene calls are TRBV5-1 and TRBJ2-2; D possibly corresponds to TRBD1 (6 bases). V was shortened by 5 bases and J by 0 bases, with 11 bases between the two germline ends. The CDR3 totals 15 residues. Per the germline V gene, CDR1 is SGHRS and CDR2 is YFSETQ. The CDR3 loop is CASRLTGANTGELFF. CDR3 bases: TGCGCCAGCAGGTTGACAGGCGCGAACACCGGGGAGCTGTTTTTT.

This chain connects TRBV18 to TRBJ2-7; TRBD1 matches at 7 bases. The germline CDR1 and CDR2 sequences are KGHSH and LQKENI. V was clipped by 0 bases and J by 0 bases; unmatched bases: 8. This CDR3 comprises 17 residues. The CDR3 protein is CASSPPNPGQRSYEQYF. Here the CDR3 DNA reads TGTGCCAGCTCACCACCTAATCCGGGACAGCGCTCCTACGAGCAGTACTTC.

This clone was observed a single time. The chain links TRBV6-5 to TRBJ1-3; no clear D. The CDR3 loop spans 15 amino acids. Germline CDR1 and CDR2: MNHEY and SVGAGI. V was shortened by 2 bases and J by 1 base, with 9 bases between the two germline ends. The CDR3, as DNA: TGTGCCAGCAGTTACCGGACTCAATCTGGAAACACCATATATTTT. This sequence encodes CASSYRTQSGNTIYF.